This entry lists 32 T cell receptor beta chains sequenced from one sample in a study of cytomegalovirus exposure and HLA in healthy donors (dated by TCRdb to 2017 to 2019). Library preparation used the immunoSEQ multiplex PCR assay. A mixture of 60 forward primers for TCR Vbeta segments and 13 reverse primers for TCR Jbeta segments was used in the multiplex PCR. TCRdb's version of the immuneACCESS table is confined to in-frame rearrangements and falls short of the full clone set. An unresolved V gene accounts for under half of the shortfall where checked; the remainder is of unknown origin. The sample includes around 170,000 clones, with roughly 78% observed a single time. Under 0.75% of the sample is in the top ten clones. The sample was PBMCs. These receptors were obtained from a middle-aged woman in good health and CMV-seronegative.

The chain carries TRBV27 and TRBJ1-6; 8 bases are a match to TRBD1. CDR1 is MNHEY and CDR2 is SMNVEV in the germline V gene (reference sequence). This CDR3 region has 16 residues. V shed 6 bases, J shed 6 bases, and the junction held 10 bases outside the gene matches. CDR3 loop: CASSNTDRGRNSPLHF. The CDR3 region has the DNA TGTGCCAGCAGCAACACAGACAGGGGTCGTAATTCACCCCTCCACTTT.

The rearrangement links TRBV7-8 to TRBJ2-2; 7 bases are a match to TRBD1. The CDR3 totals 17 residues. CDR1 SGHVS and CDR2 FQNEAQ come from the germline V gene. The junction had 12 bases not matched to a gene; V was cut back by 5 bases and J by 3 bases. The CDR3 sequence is CASSPRAQGYDTGELFF. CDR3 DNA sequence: TGTGCCAGCAGCCCCAGGGCACAGGGGTATGACACCGGGGAGCTGTTTTTT.

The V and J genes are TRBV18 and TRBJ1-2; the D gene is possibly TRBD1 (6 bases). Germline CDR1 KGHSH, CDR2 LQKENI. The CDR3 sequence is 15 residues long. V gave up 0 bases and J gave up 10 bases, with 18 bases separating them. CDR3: CASSPPTRTERDYTF. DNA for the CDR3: TGTGCCAGCTCACCACCAACCCGGACAGAGCGGGACTACACCTTC.

CDR3 residues: CASSTTGGANEKLFF. The CDR3, as DNA: TGTGCCAGCAGCACCACAGGGGGAGCTAATGAAAAACTGTTTTTT. The chain carries TRBV7-8 and TRBJ1-4; 8 bases are shared with TRBD1. J lost 3 bases, V lost 5 bases, and 5 bases had no gene match. Germline values: CDR1 SGHVS, CDR2 FQNEAQ. The CDR3 is 15 amino acids.

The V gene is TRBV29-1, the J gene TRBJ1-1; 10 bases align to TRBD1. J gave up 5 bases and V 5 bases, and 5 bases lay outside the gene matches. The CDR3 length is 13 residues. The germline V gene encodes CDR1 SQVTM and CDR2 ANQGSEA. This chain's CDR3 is CSVRGQGKTEAFF. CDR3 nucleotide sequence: TGCAGCGTTCGGGGACAGGGGAAGACTGAAGCTTTCTTT.

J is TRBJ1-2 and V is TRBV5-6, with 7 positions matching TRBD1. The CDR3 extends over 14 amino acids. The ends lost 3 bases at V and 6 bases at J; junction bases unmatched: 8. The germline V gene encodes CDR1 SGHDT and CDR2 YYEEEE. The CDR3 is CASSSPGTVNGYTF. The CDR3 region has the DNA TGTGCCAGCAGCTCCCCCGGGACAGTTAATGGCTACACCTTC.

The DNA of the CDR3 is TGTGCCAGCAGCTTATATGCCCGGGGACAGGGGGCGAGGGGAAACACCATATATTTT. As protein: CASSLYARGQGARGNTIYF. The V and J genes are TRBV7-2 and TRBJ1-3, with 12 bases lining up with TRBD1. The germline V gene encodes CDR1 SGHTA and CDR2 FQGNSA. The CDR3 totals 19 residues. J lost 4 bases, V lost 2 bases, and 12 bases had no gene match.

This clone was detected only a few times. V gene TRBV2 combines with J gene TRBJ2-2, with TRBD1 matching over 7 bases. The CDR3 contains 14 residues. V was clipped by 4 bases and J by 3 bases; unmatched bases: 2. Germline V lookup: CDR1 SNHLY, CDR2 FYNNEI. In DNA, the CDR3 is TGTGCCAGCAGTGGAGGGGGCTACACCGGGGAGCTGTTTTTT. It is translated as CASSGGGYTGELFF.

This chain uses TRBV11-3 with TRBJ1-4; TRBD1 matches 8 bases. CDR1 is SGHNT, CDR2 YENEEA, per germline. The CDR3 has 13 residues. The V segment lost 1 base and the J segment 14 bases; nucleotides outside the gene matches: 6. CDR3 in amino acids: CASSLGAGGKLFF. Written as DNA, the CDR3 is TGTGCCAGCAGCTTAGGGGCAGGGGGCAAGCTGTTTTTT. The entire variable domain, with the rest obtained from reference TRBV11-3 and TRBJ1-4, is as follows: EAGVVQSPRYKIIEKKQPVAFWCNPISGHNTLYWYLQNLGQGPELLIRYENEEAVDDSQLPKDRFSAERLKGVDSTLKIQPAELGDSAVYLCASSLGAGGKLFFGSGTQLSVL.

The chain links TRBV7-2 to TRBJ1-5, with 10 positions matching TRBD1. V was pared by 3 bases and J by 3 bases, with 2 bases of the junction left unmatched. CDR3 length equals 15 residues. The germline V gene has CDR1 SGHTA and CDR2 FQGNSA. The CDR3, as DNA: TGTGCCAGCAGCTTGGGACAGGGGTCCAATCAGCCCCAGCATTTT. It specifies CASSLGQGSNQPQHF.

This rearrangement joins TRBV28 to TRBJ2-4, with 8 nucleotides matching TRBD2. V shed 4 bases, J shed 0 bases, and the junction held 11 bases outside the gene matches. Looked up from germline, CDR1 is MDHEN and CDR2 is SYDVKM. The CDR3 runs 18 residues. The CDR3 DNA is TGTGCCAGCAGTTCCCCCCCGGGGGGGCAAGTAGCCAAAAACATTCAGTACTTC. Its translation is CASSSPPGGQVAKNIQYF.

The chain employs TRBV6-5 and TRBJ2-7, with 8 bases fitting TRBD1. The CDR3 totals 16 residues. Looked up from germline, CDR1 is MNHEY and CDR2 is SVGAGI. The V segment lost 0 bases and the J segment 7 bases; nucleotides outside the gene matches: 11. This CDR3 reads CASSYSAGQGAREQYF. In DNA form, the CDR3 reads TGTGCCAGCAGTTACTCGGCCGGTCAGGGGGCGCGAGAGCAGTACTTC.

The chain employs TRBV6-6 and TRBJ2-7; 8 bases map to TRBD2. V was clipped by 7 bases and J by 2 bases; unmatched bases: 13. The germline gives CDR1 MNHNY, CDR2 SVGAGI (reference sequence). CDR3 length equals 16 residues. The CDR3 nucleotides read TGTGCCAGCACCCCGGGGGGGGCCGGATACCCCTACGAGCAGTACTTC. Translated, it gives CASTPGGAGYPYEQYF.

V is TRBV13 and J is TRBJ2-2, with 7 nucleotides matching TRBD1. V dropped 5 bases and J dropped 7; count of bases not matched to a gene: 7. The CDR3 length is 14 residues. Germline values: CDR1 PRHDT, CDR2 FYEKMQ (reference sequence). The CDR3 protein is CASSPTGVGGELFF. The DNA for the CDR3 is TGTGCCAGCAGCCCAACAGGGGTGGGCGGGGAGCTGTTTTTT.

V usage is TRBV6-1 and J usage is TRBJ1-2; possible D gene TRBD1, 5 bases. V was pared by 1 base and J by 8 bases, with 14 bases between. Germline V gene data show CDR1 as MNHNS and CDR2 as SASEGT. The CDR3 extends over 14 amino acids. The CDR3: CASSEGGAAWGYTF. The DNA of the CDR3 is TGTGCCAGCAGTGAAGGGGGCGCCGCGTGGGGCTACACCTTC.

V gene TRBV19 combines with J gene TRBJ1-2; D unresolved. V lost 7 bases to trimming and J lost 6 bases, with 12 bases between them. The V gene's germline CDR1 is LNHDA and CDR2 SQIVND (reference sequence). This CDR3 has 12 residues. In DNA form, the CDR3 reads TGTGCCAGTACCCGCGGGAGGGATGGCTACACCTTC. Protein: CASTRGRDGYTF.

CDR3 sequence (DNA): TGCAGCGTTGAGAGGGCCGGGGGGGAGACCCAGTACTTC. This gives the protein CSVERAGGETQYF. The rearrangement links TRBV29-1 to TRBJ2-5; the match to TRBD2 covers 7 bases. The trim removed 3 bases at V and 5 bases at J, leaving 6 bases unmatched. Germline V gene lookup returns CDR1 SQVTM and CDR2 ANQGSEA. The CDR3 is made up of 13 amino acids. Full variable domain (rest looked up from reference TRBV29-1 and TRBJ2-5): SAVISQKPSRDICQRGTSLTIQCQVDSQVTMMFWYRQQPGQSLTLIATANQGSEATYESGFVIDKFPISRPNLTFSTLTVSNMSPEDSSIYLCSVERAGGETQYFGPGTRLLVL.

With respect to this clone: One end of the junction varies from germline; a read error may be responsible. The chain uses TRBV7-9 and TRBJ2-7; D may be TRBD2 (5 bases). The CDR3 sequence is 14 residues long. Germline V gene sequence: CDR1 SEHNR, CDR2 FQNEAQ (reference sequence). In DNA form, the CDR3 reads TGTTCCAGCAGCTTTGAGGGAGATACCGACGAGCAGTACTTC. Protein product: CSSSFEGDTDEQYF.

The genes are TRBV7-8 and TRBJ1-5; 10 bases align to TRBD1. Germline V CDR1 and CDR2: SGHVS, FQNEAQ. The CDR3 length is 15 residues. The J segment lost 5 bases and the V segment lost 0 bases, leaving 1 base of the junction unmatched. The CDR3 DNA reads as TGTGCCAGCAGCTTAGCCGGACAGGGGGATCAGCCCCAGCATTTT. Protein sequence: CASSLAGQGDQPQHF.

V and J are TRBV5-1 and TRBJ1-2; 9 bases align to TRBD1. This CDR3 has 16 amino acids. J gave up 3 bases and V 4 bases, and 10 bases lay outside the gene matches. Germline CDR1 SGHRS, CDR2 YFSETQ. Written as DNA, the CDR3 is TGCGCCAGCAGCATGCCCGGGACAGGGTCCCACTATGGCTACACCTTC. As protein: CASSMPGTGSHYGYTF.

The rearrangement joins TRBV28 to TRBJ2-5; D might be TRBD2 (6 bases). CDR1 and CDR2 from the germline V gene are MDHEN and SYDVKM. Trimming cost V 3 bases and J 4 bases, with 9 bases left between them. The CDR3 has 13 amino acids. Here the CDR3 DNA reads TGTGCCAGCAGTTTCGGGGGAGGAGAGACCCAGTACTTC. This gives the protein CASSFGGGETQYF. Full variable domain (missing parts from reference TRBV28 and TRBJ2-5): DVKVTQSSRYLVKRTGEKVFLECVQDMDHENMFWYRQDPGLGLRLIYFSYDVKMKEKGDIPEGYSVSREKKERFSLILESASTNQTSMYLCASSFGGGETQYFGPGTRLLVL.

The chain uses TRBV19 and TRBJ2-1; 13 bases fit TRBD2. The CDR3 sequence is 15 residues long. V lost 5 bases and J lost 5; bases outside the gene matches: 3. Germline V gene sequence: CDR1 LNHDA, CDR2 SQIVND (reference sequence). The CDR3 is CASSRTSGRDNEQFF. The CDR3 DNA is TGTGCCAGTAGTCGGACTAGCGGGAGAGACAATGAGCAGTTCTTC.

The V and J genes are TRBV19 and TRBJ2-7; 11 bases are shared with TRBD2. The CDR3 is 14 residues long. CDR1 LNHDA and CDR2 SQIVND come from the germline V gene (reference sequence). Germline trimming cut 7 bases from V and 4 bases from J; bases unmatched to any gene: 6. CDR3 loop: CASTRVAGGYEQYF. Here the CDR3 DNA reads TGTGCCAGTACTCGAGTAGCGGGAGGGTACGAGCAGTACTTC.

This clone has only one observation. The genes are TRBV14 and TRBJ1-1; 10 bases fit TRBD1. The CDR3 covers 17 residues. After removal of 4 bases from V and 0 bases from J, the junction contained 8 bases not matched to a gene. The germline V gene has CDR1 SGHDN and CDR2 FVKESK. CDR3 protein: CASSLRQGADMNTEAFF. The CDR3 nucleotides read TGTGCCAGCAGCCTCCGACAGGGGGCGGACATGAACACTGAAGCTTTCTTT.

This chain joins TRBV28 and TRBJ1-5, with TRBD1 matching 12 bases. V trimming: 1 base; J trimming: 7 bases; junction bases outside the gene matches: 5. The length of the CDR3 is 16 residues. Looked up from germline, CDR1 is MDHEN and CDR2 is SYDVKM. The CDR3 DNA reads TGTGCCAGCAGTTTATTCCCCGGGACAGGGGGCCAGCCCCAGCATTTT. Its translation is CASSLFPGTGGQPQHF.

In DNA form, the CDR3 reads TGTGCCAGCAGCCTAACAGGGGAGAGCACTGAAGCTTTCTTT. This translates into CASSLTGESTEAFF. The chain links TRBV6-4 to TRBJ1-1, with 7 nucleotides matching TRBD1. Germline V gene data show CDR1 as MRHNA and CDR2 as SNTAGT. The CDR3 sequence is 14 residues long. Trimming took 6 bases from V and 4 from J; bases not matched to a gene: 8.

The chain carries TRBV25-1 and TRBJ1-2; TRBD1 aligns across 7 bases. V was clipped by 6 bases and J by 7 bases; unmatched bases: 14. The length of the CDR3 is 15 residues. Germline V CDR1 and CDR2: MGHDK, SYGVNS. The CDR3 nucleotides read TGTGCCAGCAGGAGGGACAGAGGCCTTTTGAGTGGCTACACCTTC. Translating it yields CASRRDRGLLSGYTF.

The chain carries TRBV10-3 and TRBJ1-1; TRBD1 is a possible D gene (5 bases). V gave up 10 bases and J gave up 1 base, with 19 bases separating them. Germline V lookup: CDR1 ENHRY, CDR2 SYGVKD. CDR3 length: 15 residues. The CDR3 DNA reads TGTGCCACAAAGGCGTGGGGGGATGCGAACACTGAAGCTTTCTTT. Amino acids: CATKAWGDANTEAFF.

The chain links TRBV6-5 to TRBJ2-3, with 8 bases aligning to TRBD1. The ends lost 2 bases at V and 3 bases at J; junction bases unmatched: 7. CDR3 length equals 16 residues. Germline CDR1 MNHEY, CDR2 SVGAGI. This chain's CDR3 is CASSYLRGRGTDTQYF. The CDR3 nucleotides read TGTGCCAGCAGTTACCTCAGGGGGCGCGGGACAGATACGCAGTATTTT.

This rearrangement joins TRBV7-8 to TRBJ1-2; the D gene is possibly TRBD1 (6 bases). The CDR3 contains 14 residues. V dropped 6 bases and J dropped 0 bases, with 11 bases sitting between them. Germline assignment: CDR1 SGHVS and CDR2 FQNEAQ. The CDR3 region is CASSKGQTNYGYTF. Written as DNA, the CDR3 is TGTGCCAGCAGTAAAGGACAGACTAACTATGGCTACACCTTC.

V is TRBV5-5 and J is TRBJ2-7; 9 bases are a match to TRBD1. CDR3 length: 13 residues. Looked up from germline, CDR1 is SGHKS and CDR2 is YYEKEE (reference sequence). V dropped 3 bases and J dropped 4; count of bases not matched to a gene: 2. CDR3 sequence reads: CASSSQGAYEQYF. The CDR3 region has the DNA TGTGCCAGCAGCTCACAGGGGGCTTACGAGCAGTACTTC.

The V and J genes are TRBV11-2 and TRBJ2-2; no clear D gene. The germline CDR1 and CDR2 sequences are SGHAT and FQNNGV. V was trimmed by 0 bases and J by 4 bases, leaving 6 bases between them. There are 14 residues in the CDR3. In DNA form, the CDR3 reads TGTGCCAGCAGCTTAGATCCAGGCACCGGGGAGCTGTTTTTT. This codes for CASSLDPGTGELFF.